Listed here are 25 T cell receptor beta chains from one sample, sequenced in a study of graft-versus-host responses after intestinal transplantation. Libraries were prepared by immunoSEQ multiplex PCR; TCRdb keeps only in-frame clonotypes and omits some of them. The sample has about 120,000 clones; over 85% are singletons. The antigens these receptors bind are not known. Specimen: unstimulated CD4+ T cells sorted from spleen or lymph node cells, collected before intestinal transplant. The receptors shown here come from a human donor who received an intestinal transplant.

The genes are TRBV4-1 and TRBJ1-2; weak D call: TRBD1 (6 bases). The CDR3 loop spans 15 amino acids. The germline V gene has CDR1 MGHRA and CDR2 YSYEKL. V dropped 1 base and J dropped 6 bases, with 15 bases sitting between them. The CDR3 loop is CASSQGPGTTNGYTF. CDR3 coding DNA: TGCGCCAGCAGCCAAGGCCCAGGGACAACAAATGGCTACACCTTC.

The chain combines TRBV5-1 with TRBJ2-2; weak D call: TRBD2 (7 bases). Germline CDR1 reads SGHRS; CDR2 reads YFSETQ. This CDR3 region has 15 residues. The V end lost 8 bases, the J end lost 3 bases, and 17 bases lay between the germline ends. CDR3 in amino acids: CASSPQGRDTGELFF. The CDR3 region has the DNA TGCGCCAGTTCACCCCAGGGGAGGGACACCGGGGAGCTGTTTTTT.

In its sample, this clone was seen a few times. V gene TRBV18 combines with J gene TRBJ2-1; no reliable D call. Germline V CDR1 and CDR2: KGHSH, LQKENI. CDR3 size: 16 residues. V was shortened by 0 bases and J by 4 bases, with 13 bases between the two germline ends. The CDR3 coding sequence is TGTGCCAGCTCACCACCGGGCTCCATAGGGTACAATGAGCAGTTCTTC. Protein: CASSPPGSIGYNEQFF. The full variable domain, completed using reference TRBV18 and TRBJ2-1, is NAGVMQNPRHLVRRRGQEARLRCSPMKGHSHVYWYRQLPEEGLKFMVYLQKENIIDESGMPKERFSAEFPKEGPSILRIQQVVRGDSAAYFCASSPPGSIGYNEQFFGPGTRLTVL.

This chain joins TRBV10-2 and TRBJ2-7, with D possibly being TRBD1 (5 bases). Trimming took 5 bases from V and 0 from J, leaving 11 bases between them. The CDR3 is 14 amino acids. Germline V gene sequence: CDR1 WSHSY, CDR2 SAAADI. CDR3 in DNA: TGCGCCAGCAGTCCGCAGGGTAGCTCCTACGAGCAGTACTTC. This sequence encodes CASSPQGSSYEQYF.

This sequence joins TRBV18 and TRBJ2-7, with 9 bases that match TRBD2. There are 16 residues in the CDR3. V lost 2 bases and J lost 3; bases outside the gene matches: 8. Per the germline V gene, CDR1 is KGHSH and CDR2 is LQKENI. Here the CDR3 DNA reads TGTGCCAGCTCACCAAGGAGGGCTAGCGGGAACTACGAGCAGTACTTC. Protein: CASSPRRASGNYEQYF. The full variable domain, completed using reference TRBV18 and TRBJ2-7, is NAGVMQNPRHLVRRRGQEARLRCSPMKGHSHVYWYRQLPEEGLKFMVYLQKENIIDESGMPKERFSAEFPKEGPSILRIQQVVRGDSAAYFCASSPRRASGNYEQYFGPGTRLTVT.

The CDR3 spells CASRVGEGLRNEQFF. The CDR3 DNA follows: TGTGCCAGCAGGGTAGGTGAGGGCCTGAGGAATGAGCAGTTCTTC. This chain joins TRBV28 and TRBJ2-1, with a weak D call TRBD2 (5 bases). Trimming cost V 6 bases and J 7 bases, with 19 bases left between them. CDR3 size: 15 residues. The germline V gene has CDR1 MDHEN and CDR2 SYDVKM. Supplemented by reference TRBV28 and TRBJ2-1, the full variable domain reads DVKVTQSSRYLVKRTGEKVFLECVQDMDHENMFWYRQDPGLGLRLIYFSYDVKMKEKGDIPEGYSVSREKKERFSLILESASTNQTSMYLCASRVGEGLRNEQFFGPGTRLTVL.

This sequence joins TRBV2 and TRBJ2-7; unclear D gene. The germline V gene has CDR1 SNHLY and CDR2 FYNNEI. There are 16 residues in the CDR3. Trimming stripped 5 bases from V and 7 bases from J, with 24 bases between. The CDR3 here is CASSSPTASVPREQYF. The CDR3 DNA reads TGTGCCAGCAGTTCCCCAACCGCCAGCGTCCCCAGGGAGCAGTACTTC.

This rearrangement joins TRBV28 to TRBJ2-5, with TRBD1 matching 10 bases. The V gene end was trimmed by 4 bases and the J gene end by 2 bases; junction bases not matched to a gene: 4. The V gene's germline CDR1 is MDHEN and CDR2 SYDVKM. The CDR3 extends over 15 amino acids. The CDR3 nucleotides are TGTGCCAGCAGTTCTCCGGACAGGGGGCAAGAGACCCAGTACTTC. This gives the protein CASSSPDRGQETQYF.

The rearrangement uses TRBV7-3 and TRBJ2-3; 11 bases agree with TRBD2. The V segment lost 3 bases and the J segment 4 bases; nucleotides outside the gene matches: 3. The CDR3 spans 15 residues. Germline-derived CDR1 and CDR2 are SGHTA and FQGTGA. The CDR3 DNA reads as TGTGCCAGCAGCTTTCTAGCGGGAGGCGCAGATACGCAGTATTTT. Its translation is CASSFLAGGADTQYF.

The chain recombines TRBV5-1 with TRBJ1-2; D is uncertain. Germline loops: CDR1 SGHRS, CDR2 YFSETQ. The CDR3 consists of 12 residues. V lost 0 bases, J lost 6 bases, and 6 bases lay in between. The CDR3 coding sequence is TGCGCCAGCAGCTTGGCCGGGAATGGCTACACCTTC. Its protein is CASSLAGNGYTF.

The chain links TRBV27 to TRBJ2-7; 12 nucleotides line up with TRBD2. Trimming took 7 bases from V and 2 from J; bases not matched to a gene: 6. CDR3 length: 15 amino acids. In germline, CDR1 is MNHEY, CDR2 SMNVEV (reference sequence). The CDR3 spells CASNRGLAGPYEQYF. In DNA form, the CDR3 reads TGTGCCAGCAACCGCGGACTAGCGGGACCCTACGAGCAGTACTTC.

The CDR3 sequence is CRGNSGRPQHF. CDR3 sequence (DNA): TGCAGAGGGAATTCTGGTCGGCCCCAGCATTTT. This chain connects TRBV20-1 to TRBJ1-5; D is uncertain. The CDR3 runs to 11 residues. Germline lookup yields CDR1 DFQATT and CDR2 SNEGSKA (reference sequence).

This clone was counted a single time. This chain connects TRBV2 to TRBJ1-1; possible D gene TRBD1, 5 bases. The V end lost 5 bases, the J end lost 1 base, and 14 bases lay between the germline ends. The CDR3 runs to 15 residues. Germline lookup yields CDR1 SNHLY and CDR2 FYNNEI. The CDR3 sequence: CASSLLGTENTEAFF. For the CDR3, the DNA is TGTGCCAGCAGTTTACTCGGGACCGAGAACACTGAAGCTTTCTTT.

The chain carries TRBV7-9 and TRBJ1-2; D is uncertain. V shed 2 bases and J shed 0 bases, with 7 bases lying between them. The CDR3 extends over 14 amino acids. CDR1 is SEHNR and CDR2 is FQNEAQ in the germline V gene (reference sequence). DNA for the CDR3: TGTGCCAGCAGCTTACCAGGTTCTAACTATGGCTACACCTTC. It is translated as CASSLPGSNYGYTF.

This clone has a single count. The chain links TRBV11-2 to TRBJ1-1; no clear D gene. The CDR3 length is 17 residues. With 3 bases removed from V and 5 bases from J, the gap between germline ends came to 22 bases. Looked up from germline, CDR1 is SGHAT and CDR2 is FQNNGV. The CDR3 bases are TGTGCCAGCAGCTTGGGAGGTAGTCGGGGTTTTATGACTGAAGCTTTCTTT. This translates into CASSLGGSRGFMTEAFF.

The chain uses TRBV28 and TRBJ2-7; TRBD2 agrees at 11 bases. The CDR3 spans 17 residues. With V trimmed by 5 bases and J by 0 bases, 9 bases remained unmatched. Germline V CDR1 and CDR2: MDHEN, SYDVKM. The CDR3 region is CASSLPSGLAGSYEQYF. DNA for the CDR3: TGTGCCAGCAGTCTACCCAGTGGACTAGCGGGCTCCTACGAGCAGTACTTC.

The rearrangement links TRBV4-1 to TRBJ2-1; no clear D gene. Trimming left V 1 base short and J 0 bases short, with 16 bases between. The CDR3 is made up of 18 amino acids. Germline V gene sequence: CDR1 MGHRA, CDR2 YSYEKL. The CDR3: CASSQGSQRLSSYNEQFF. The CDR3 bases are TGCGCCAGCAGCCAAGGGTCCCAGAGGCTAAGCTCCTACAATGAGCAGTTCTTC.

This chain's CDR3 is CASSRLDRGSPETQYF. CDR3 nucleotides: TGCGCCAGCAGTAGACTGGACAGGGGGTCGCCAGAGACCCAGTACTTC. This chain links TRBV10-2 with TRBJ2-5; 10 nucleotides match TRBD1. Germline CDR1 reads WSHSY; CDR2 reads SAAADI. The length of the CDR3 is 16 residues. The ends lost 5 bases at V and 4 bases at J; junction bases unmatched: 10.

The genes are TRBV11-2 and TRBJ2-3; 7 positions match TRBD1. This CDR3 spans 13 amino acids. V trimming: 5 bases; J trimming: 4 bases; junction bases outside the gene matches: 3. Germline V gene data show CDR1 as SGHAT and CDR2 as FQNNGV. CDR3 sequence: CASSPGTADTQYF. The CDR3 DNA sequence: TGTGCCAGCAGCCCCGGGACAGCAGATACGCAGTATTTT.

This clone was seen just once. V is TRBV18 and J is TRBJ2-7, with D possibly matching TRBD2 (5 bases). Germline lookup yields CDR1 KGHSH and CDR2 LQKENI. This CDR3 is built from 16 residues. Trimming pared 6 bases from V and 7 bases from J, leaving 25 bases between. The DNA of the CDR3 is TGTGCCAGCTCCCCGTGGACTGACCCTGCGGGTGAGGAGCAGTACTTC. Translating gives CASSPWTDPAGEEQYF.

CDR3 loop: CASLAQGANTEAFF. CDR3 DNA sequence: TGTGCCAGCCTCGCCCAGGGGGCGAACACTGAAGCTTTCTTT. The genes are TRBV6-4 and TRBJ1-1, with 8 bases fitting TRBD1. J gave up 1 base and V 8 bases, and 6 bases lay outside the gene matches. Germline CDR1 is MRHNA and CDR2 is SNTAGT. The CDR3 loop spans 14 amino acids.

The DNA of the CDR3 is TGTGCCAGCAGTTCCCCGACAGGGAGGGGCTATGGCTACACCTTC. It encodes CASSSPTGRGYGYTF. The chain carries TRBV28 and TRBJ1-2; 7 bases match TRBD1. CDR1 and CDR2 from the germline V gene are MDHEN and SYDVKM. The CDR3 is 15 residues long. V shed 4 bases and J 4 bases; nucleotides not matched to a gene: 9.

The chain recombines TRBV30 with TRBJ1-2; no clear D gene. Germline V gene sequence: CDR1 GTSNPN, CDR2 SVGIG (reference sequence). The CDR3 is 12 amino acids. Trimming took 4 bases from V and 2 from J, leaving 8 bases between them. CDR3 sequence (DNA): TGTGCCTGGAATTTAGGGAACTATGGCTACACCTTC. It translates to CAWNLGNYGYTF. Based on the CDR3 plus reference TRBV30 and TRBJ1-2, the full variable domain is SQTIHQWPATLVQPVGSPLSLECTVEGTSNPNLYWYRQAAGRGLQLLFYSVGIGQISSEVPQNLSASRPQDRQFILSSKKLLLSDSGFYLCAWNLGNYGYTFGSGTRLTVV.

The CDR3 bases are TGTGCCAGCAGCTTAGATCGGGGACGCCCGCAGCATTTT. This encodes CASSLDRGRPQHF. J is TRBJ1-5 and V is TRBV11-2, with a possible D match to TRBD1 (5 bases). The length of the CDR3 is 13 residues. Deletions cut 0 bases from V and 13 bases from J, with 13 bases between. Germline loops: CDR1 SGHAT, CDR2 FQNNGV. Supplemented by reference TRBV11-2 and TRBJ1-5, the full variable domain reads EAGVAQSPRYKIIEKRQSVAFWCNPISGHATLYWYQQILGQGPKLLIQFQNNGVVDDSQLPKDRFSAERLKGVDSTLKIQPAKLEDSAVYLCASSLDRGRPQHFGDGTRLSIL.

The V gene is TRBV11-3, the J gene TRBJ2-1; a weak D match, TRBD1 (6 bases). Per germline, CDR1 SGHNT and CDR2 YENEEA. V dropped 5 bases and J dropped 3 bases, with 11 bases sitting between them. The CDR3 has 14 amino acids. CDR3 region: CASSRDNIYNEQFF. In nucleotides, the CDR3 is TGTGCCAGCAGCCGGGACAACATCTACAATGAGCAGTTCTTC.